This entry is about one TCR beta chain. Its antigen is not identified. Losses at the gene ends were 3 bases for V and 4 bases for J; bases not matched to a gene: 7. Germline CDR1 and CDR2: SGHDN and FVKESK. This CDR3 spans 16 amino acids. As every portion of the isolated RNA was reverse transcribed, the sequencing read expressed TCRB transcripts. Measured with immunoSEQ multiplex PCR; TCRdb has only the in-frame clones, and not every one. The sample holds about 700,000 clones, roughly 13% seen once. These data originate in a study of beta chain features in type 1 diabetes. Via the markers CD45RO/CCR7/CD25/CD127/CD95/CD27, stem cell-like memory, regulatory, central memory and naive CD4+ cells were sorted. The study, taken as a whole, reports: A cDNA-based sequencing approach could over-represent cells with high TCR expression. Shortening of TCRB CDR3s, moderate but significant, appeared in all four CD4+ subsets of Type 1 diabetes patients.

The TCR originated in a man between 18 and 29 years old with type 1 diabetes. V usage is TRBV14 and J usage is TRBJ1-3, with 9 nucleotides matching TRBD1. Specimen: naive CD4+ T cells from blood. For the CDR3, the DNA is TGTGCCAGCAGCCACGGGACAGGGACGTACGGAAACACCATATATTTT. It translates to CASSHGTGTYGNTIYF.